The rows below give T cell receptor beta chains drawn from one sample of a study of cytomegalovirus exposure and HLA in healthy donors. Method: immunoSEQ multiplex PCR; TCRdb's copy keeps in-frame clones and lacks some. This repertoire includes around 200,000 clones. The sequenced material came from PBMCs. Every receptor here comes from a girl aged 2 to 10 in good health and CMV-seropositive. Each CDR3 is given with its conserved first and last residue. A D gene is named only where the DNA matches it firmly.

V	length	D	J	CDR3	DNA
TRBV2	13	TRBD2	TRBJ2-3	CASSPSGTDTQYF	TGTGCCAGCAGCCCTAGCGGGACAGATACGCAGTATTTT
TRBV28	14	.	TRBJ1-5	CASSPGRIGQPQHF	TGTGCCAGCAGTCCCGGCAGGATCGGTCAGCCCCAGCATTTT
TRBV5-1	16	.	TRBJ1-1	CASSARRQPSNTEAFF	TGCGCCAGCAGCGCCAGAAGACAGCCGAGTAACACTGAAGCTTTCTTT
TRBV27	17	.	TRBJ2-1	CASSGRQVDSGVNEQFF	TGTGCCAGCAGTGGTCGACAGGTAGACTCCGGTGTGAATGAGCAGTTCTTC
TRBV27	14	TRBD1	TRBJ2-1	CASSPRDRGREQFF	TGTGCCAGCAGTCCCCGGGACAGGGGACGGGAGCAGTTCTTC
TRBV7-2	15	TRBD1	TRBJ1-2	CASSLARDRGRGYTF	TGTGCCAGCAGCTTAGCGAGGGACAGGGGGCGCGGCTACACCTTC
TRBV28	14	TRBD2	TRBJ2-1	CASSWGGRGNEQFF	TGTGCCAGCAGTTGGGGCGGGAGGGGGAATGAGCAGTTCTTC
TRBV5-4	17	TRBD2	TRBJ2-1	CASSFRLAGGPHNEQFF	TGTGCCAGCAGCTTCCGACTAGCGGGAGGGCCTCACAATGAGCAGTTCTTC
TRBV2	16	.	TRBJ2-2	CATHHGKGLDTGELFF	TGTGCCACCCACCACGGGAAGGGATTGGACACCGGGGAGCTGTTTTTT
TRBV5-1	15	TRBD2	TRBJ2-2	CASKETSGNTGELFF	TGCGCCAGCAAGGAGACTAGCGGTAACACCGGGGAGCTGTTTTTT
TRBV13	15	TRBD2	TRBJ2-7	CASSFRSSGGSQQYF	TGTGCCAGCAGCTTCCGGTCTAGCGGGGGAAGCCAGCAGTACTTC
TRBV10-1	14	.	TRBJ2-5	CASSGNRAQETQYF	TGCGCCAGCAGTGGAAACAGGGCCCAAGAGACCCAGTACTTC
TRBV19	15	TRBD2	TRBJ2-1	CASSMGGTVRDEQFF	TGTGCCAGTAGTATGGGGGGGACGGTCCGGGATGAGCAGTTCTTC
TRBV2	14	.	TRBJ2-7	CASARGRVWNEQYF	TGTGCCAGCGCCAGGGGCCGTGTGTGGAACGAGCAGTACTTC
TRBV6-1	15	.	TRBJ1-5	CASSEAAGYNQPQHF	TGTGCCAGCAGTGAAGCGGCAGGTTATAATCAGCCCCAGCATTTT
TRBV28	13	.	TRBJ1-1	CASSLNGQGEAFF	TGTGCCAGCAGTTTAAACGGGCAGGGGGAAGCTTTCTTT
TRBV19	14	.	TRBJ2-1	CASNAESGGNEQFF	TGTGCCAGTAATGCGGAAAGCGGAGGGAATGAGCAGTTCTTC
TRBV30	15	.	TRBJ1-2	CAWLSLRPGMDGYTF	TGTGCCTGGTTGTCTCTGAGGCCGGGAATGGACGGCTACACCTTC
TRBV30	16	TRBD2	TRBJ2-5	CAWIAGLAGPQETQYF	TGTGCCTGGATCGCGGGACTAGCGGGACCTCAAGAGACCCAGTACTTC
TRBV10-3	13	.	TRBJ1-1	CAISGTENTEAFF	TGTGCCATCAGCGGAACAGAAAACACTGAAGCTTTCTTT
TRBV27	15	TRBD1	TRBJ2-7	CASRKGTADPYEQYF	TGTGCCAGCAGGAAAGGGACAGCAGATCCCTACGAGCAGTACTTC
TRBV5-1	13	.	TRBJ1-2	CASSLGQNYGYTF	TGCGCCAGCAGCTTGGGACAAAACTATGGCTACACCTTC
TRBV27	15	.	TRBJ2-1	CASSQGMLAYDEQFF	TGTGCCAGCAGCCAGGGTATGCTGGCCTACGATGAGCAGTTCTTC
TRBV7-2	18	TRBD2	TRBJ2-3	CASSLEVGLAGGADTQYF	TGTGCCAGCAGCTTAGAGGTGGGGCTAGCGGGAGGAGCAGATACGCAGTATTTT
TRBV27	14	TRBD1	TRBJ2-1	CASSGDRGPEEQFF	TGTGCCAGCAGTGGGGACAGGGGGCCGGAGGAGCAGTTCTTC
TRBV19	19	TRBD1	TRBJ2-3	CASSIDPVQTGGGTDTQYF	TGTGCCAGTAGTATAGATCCCGTCCAGACAGGGGGCGGCACAGATACGCAGTATTTT
TRBV6-6	15	TRBD1	TRBJ2-1	CATNDPGGQYNEQFF	TGTGCCACAAACGATCCAGGGGGTCAATACAATGAGCAGTTCTTC
TRBV19	15	TRBD2	TRBJ2-7	CASSIQGLPSYEQYF	TGTGCCAGTAGTATTCAGGGACTACCTTCCTACGAGCAGTACTTC
TRBV18	14	.	TRBJ2-3	CASSVGRSVHTQYF	TGTGCCAGCTCTGTCGGCAGGTCGGTACATACGCAGTATTTT
TRBV10-3	15	.	TRBJ1-1	CAISGVMRENTEAFF	TGTGCCATCAGTGGAGTAATGCGTGAGAATACTGAAGCTTTCTTT
TRBV29-1	11	.	TRBJ1-2	CSVGGRGGYTF	TGCAGCGTTGGAGGTCGCGGTGGCTACACCTTC
TRBV6-5	13	.	TRBJ2-7	CAIGQPDSYEQYF	TGTGCCATCGGACAGCCCGACAGCTACGAGCAGTACTTC